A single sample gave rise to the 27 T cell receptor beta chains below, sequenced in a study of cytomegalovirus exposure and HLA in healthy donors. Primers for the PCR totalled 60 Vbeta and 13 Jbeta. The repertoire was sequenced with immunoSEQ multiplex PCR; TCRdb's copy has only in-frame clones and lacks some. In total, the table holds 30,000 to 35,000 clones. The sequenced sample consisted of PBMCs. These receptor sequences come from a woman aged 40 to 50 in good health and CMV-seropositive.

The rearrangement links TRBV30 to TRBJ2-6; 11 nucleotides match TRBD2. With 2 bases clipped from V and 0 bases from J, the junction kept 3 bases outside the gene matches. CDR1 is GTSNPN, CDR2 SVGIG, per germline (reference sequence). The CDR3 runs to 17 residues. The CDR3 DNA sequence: TGTGCCTGGAGTCCCGGACTAGCGGGCTCTGGGGCCAACGTCCTGACTTTC. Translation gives CAWSPGLAGSGANVLTF.

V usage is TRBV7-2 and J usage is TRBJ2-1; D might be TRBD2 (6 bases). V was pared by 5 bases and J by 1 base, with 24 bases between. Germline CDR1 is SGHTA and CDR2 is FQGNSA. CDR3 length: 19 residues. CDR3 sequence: CASSLDRGGGRNSYNEQFF. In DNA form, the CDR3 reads TGTGCCAGCAGCCTTGACCGGGGAGGAGGGAGAAATTCCTACAATGAGCAGTTCTTC.

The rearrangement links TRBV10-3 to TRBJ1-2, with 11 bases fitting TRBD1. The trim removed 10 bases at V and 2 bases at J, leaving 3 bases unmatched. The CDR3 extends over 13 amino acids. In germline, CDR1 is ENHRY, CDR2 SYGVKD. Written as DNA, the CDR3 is TGTGCCACCGGGGACAGGGGGAACTATGGCTACACCTTC. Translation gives CATGDRGNYGYTF.

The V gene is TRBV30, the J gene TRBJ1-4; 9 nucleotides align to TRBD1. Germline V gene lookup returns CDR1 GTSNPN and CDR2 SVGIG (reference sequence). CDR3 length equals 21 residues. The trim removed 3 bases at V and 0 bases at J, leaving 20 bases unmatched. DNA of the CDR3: TGTGCCTGGAGCCGAAGGCGTCCCGGGACAGGGACCAGGGCAACTAATGAAAAACTGTTTTTT. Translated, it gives CAWSRRRPGTGTRATNEKLFF.

CDR3 bases: TGTGCCAGCAGCGAGACAGGGATTGGAAACACCATATATTTT. Amino acids: CASSETGIGNTIYF. The gene calls are TRBV6-1 and TRBJ1-3; 7 bases fit TRBD1. CDR3 length equals 14 residues. V lost 6 bases, J lost 3 bases, and 5 bases stayed unmatched. CDR1 is MNHNS and CDR2 is SASEGT in the germline V gene.

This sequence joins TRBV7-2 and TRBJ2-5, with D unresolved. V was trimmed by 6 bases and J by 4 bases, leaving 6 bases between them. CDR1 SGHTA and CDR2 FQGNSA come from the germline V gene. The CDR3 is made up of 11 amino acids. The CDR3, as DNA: TGTGCCAGCAGTTTCAGAGAGACCCAGTACTTC. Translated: CASSFRETQYF.

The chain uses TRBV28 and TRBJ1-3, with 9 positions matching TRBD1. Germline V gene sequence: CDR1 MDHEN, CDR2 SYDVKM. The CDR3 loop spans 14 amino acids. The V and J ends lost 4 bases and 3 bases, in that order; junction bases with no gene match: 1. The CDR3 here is CASSSDRGGNTIYF. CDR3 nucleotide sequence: TGTGCCAGCAGTTCGGACAGGGGTGGAAACACCATATATTTT.

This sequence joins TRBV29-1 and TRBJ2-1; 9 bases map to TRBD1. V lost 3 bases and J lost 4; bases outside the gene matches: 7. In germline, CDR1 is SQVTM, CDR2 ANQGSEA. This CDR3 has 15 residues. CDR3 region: CSVDDRGSAYNEQFF. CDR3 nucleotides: TGCAGCGTTGACGACAGGGGGTCGGCATACAATGAGCAGTTCTTC.

The CDR3 bases are TGTGCCAGCGCACAGCAAGGGACACTCAACTATGGCTACACCTTC. Encoded protein: CASAQQGTLNYGYTF. V is TRBV6-1 and J is TRBJ1-2; tentative D call: TRBD1 (6 bases). V lost 8 bases to trimming and J lost 2 bases, with 18 bases between them. This CDR3 is built from 15 residues. The germline V gene encodes CDR1 MNHNS and CDR2 SASEGT.

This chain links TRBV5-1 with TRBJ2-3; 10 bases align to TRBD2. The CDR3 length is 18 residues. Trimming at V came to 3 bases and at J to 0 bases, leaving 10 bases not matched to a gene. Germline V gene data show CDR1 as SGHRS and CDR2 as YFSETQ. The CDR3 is CASSSGLAVGTSTDTQYF. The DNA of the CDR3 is TGCGCCAGCAGCTCCGGACTAGCGGTGGGGACTAGCACAGATACGCAGTATTTT.

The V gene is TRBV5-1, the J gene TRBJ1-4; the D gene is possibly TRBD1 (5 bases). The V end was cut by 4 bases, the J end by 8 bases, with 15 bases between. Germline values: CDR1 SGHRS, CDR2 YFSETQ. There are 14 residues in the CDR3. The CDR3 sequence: CASSVGGVGEKLFF. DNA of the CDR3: TGCGCCAGCAGCGTTGGAGGGGTAGGGGAAAAACTGTTTTTT.

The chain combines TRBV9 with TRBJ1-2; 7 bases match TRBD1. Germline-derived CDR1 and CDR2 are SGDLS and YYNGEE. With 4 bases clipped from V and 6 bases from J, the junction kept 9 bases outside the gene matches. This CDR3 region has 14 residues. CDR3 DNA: TGTGCCAGCAGCTCGATCGACAGGGATCATGGCTACACCTTC. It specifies CASSSIDRDHGYTF.

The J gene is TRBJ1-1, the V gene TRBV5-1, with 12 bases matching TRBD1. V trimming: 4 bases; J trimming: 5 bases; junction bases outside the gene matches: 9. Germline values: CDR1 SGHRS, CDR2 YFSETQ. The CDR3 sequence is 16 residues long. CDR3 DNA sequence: TGCGCCAGCAGCCAGGGACAGGGGGCTTTGAGAACTGAAGCTTTCTTT. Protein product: CASSQGQGALRTEAFF.

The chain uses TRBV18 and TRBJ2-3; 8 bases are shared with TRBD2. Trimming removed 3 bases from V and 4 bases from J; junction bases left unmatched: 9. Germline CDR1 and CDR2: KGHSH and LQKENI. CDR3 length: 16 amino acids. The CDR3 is CASSPTGSGAADTQYF. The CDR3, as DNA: TGTGCCAGCTCACCTACGGGTAGCGGGGCCGCAGATACGCAGTATTTT.

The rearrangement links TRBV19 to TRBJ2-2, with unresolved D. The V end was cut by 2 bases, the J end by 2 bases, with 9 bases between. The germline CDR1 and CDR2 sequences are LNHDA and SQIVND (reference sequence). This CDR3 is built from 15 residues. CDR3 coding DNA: TGTGCCAGTAGTATATGGTCGAGAAACACCGGGGAGCTGTTTTTT. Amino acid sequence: CASSIWSRNTGELFF.

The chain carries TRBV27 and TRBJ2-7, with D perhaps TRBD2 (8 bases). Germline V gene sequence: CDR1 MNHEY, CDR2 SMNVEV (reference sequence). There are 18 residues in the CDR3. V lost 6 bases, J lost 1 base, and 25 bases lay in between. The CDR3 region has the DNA TGTGCCAGCAGGTCTTTAGTCGGGAGGGGGCAAGTATCCTACGAGCAGTACTTC. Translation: CASRSLVGRGQVSYEQYF.

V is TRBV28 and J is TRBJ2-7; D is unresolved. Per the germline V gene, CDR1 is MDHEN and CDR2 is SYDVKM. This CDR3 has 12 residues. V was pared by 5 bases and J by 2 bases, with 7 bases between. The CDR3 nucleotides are TGTGCCAGCAGTGGCCTGCCCTACGAGCAGTACTTC. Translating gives CASSGLPYEQYF.

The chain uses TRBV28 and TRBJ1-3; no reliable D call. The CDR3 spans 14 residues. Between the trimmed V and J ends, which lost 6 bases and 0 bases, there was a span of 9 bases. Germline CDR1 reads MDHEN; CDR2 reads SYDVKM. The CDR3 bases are TGTGCCAGCAGGGAGGATAACTCTGGAAACACCATATATTTT. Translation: CASREDNSGNTIYF.

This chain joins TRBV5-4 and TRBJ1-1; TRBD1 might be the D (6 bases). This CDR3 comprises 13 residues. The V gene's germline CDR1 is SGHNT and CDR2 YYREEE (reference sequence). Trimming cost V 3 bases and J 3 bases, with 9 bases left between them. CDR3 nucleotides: TGTGCCAGCAGCTCCCAGGGGTACACTGAAGCTTTCTTT. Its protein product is CASSSQGYTEAFF.

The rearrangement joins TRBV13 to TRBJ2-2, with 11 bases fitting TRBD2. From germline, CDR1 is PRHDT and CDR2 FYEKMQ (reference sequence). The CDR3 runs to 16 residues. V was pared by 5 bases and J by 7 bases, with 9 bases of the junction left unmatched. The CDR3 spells CASSTYSGGAYGELFF. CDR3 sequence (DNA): TGTGCCAGCAGCACGTATAGCGGGGGGGCTTACGGGGAGCTGTTTTTT.

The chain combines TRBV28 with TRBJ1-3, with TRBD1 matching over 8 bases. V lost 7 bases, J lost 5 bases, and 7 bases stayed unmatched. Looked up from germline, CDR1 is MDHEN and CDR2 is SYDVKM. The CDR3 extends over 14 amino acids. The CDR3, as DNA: TGTGCCAGCAAGATCCCAGGGGGCAGAAACACCATATATTTT. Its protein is CASKIPGGRNTIYF.

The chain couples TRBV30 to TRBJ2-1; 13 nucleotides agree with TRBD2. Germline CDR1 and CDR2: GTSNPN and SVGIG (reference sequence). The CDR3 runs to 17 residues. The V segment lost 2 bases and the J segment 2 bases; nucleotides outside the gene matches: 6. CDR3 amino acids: CAWSKLAGGVTYNEQFF. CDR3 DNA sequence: TGTGCCTGGAGTAAACTAGCGGGGGGGGTCACCTACAATGAGCAGTTCTTC.

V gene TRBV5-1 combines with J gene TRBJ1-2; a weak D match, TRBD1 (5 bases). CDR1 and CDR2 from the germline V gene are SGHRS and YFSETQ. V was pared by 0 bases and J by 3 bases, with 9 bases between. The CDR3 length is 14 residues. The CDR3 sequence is CASSLATDHYGYTF. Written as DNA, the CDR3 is TGCGCCAGCAGCTTGGCGACAGACCACTATGGCTACACCTTC.

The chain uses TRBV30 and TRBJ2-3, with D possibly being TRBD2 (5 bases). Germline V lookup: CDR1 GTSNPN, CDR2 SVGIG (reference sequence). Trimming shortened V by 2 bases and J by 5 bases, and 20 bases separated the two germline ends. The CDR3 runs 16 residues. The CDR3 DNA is TGTGCCTGGAGTTTCACCATGCAGACTATCCGAGATACGCAGTATTTT. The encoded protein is CAWSFTMQTIRDTQYF. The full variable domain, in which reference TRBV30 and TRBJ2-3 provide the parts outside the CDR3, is SQTIHQWPATLVQPVGSPLSLECTVEGTSNPNLYWYRQAAGRGLQLLFYSVGIGQISSEVPQNLSASRPQDRQFILSSKKLLLSDSGFYLCAWSFTMQTIRDTQYFGPGTRLTVL.

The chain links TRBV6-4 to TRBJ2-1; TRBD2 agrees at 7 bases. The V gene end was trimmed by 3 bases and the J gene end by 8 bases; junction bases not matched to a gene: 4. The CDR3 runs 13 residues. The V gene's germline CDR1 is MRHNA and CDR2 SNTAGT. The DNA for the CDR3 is TGTGCCAGCAGTGAAAGACGGGGGGATGAGCAGTTCTTC. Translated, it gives CASSERRGDEQFF.

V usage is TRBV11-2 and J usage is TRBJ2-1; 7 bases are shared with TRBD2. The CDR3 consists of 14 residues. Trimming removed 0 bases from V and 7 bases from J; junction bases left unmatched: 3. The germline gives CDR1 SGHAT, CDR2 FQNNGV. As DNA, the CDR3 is TGTGCCAGCAGCTTAGATCTCGGGGGGAATGAGCAGTTCTTC. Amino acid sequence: CASSLDLGGNEQFF.

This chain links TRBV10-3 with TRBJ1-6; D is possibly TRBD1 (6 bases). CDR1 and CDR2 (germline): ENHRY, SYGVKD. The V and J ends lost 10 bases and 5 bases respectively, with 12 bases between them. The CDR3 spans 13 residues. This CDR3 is CATTQGDNSPLHF. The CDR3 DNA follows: TGTGCCACGACACAGGGCGATAATTCACCCCTCCACTTT.